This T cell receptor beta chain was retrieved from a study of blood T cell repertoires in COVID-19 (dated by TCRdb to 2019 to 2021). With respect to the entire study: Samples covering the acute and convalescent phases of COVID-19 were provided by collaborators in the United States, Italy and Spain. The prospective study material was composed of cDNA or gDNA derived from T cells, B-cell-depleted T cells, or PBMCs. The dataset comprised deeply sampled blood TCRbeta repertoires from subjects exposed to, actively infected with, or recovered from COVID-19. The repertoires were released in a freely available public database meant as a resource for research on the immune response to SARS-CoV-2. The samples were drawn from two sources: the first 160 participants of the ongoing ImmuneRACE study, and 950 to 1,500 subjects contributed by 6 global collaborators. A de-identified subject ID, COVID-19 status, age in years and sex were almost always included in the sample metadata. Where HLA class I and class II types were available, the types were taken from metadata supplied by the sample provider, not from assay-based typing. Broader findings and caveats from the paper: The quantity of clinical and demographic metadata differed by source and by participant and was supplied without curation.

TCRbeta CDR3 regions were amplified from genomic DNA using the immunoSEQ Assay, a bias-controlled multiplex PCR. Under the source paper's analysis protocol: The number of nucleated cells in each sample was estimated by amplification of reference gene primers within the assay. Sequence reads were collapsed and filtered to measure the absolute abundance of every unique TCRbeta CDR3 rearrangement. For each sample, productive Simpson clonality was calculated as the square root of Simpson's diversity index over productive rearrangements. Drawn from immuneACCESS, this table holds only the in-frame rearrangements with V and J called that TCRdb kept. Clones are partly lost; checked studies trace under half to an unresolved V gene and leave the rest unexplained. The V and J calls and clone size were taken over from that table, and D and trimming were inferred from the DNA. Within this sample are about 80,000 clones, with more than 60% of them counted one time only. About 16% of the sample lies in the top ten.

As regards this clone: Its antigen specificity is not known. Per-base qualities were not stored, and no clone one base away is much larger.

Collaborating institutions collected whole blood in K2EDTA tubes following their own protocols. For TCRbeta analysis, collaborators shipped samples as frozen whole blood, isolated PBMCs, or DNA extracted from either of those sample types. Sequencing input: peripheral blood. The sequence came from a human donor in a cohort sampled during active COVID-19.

This receptor carries the CDR3 CSVLSGANVLTF. The DNA is TGCAGCGTGCTATCTGGGGCCAACGTCCTGACTTTC. The chain links TRBV29-1 with TRBJ2-6, with no D gene named confidently. The germline V gene sets CDR1 to SQVTM and CDR2 to ANQGSEA. Including cysteine and phenylalanine, the CDR3 has 12 amino acids. The only DNA kept is the CDR3, 36 bases in frame from the first base. A distance of 4 bases separates the germline ends of V and J, which lose 6 bases and 1 base respectively.